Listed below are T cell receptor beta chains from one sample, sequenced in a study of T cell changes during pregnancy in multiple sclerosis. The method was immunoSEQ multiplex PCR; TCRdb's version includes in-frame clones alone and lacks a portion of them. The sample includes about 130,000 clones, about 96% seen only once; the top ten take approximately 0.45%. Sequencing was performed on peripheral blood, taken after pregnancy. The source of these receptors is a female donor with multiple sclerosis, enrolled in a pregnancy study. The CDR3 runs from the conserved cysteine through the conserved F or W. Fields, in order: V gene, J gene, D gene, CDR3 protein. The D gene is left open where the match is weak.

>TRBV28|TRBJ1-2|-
CASSLTGPLYGYTF
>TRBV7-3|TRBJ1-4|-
CASSFLPANEKLFF
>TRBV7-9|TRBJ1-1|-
CASRSSWGGITEAFF
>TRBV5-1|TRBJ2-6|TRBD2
CASKRGTSGRSGANVLTF
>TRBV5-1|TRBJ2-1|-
CASSLAGTWRVEQFF
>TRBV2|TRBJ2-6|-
CASRGSSGANVLTF
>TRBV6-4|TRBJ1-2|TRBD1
CASRTPWDRGDYGYTF
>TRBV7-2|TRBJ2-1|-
CASSLVQGRYNEQFF
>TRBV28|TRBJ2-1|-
CASSDSFYNEQFF
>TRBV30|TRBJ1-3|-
CAWSVSGSGNTIYF
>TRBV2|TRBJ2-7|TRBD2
CASSEGSGRAYEQYF
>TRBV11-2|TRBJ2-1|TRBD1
CASSPGQGTTVDEQFF
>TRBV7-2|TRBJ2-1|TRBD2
CASSLLTSGLINEQFF
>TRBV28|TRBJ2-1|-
CASSPKGLRYNEQFF
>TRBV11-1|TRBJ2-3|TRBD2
CASSLENGRATDTQYF
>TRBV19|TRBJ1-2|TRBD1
CASSIRQGQVYGYTF
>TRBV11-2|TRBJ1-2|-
CASSPSRVHGYTF
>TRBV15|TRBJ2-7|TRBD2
CATGRERYEQYF
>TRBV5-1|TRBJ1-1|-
CASSPGWTGGTEAFF
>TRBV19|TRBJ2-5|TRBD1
CASSSLGQGQFITQYF